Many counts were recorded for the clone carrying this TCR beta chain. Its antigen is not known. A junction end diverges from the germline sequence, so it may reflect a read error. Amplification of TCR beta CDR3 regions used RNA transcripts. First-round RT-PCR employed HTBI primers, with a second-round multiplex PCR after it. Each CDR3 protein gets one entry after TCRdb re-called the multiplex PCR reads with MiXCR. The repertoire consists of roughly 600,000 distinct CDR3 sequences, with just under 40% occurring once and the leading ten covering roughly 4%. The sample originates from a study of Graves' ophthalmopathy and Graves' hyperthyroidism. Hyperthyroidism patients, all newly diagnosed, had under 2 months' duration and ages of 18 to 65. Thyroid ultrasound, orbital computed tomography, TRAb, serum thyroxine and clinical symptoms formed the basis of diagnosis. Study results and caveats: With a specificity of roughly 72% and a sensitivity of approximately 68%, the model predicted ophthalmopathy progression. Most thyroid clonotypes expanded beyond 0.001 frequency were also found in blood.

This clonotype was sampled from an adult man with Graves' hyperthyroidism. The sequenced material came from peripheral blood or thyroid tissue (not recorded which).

CDR3 bases: TGTGCCACCAGTGACTCCACGGGGGGCTACGAGCAGTGCTTC. It codes for CATSDSTGGYEQCF. The V gene is TRBV24-1, the J gene TRBJ2-7; possible D gene TRBD2, 7 bases. This CDR3 region has 14 residues. CDR1 is KGHDR, CDR2 SFDVKD, per germline.